This T cell receptor beta chain was documented in a study of OX40 agonist ivuxolimab in advanced cancers. Background on the study: Ivuxolimab doses were 0.01, 0.1, 0.3, 1.5, 3 or 10 mg/kg every 2 weeks.

Unmatched junction bases numbered 8, after V lost 6 bases and J lost 0 bases. There are 17 residues in the CDR3. Germline V gene sequence: CDR1 SEHNR, CDR2 FQNEAQ (reference sequence). Clones were sequenced by immunoSEQ multiplex PCR, and TCRdb holds only the in-frame ones, with some missing. The data hold 35,000 to 45,000 clones, with approximately 86% observed a single time. The chain recombines TRBV7-9 with TRBJ1-3; 10 bases map to TRBD1. This sequence was found in an adult with an advanced solid tumor such as melanoma, head and neck, liver or kidney cancer. Sequenced material: CD4+ or CD8+ T cells sorted from blood, taken in a trial of the OX40 agonist ivuxolimab. CDR3 in DNA: TGTGCCAGCAGACCTCCGGGACAGGGGATCTCTGGAAACACCATATATTTT. Protein sequence: CASRPPGQGISGNTIYF.